This T cell receptor beta chain comes out of a study of molecular identifiers for immune sequencing clone quantification. This clonotype occurred many times. Naive CD8 T cell sorting was performed on the CD8+CD4-CCR7+CD45RA+ phenotype. TCRdb ran MiXCR on the PCR reads and lists one entry per CDR3 protein. The sample lists 35,000 or so distinct CDR3 sequences; about a fifth were seen once. The source material was naive CD8+ T cells from blood, with Jurkat cell RNA spiked in. Noted subset: FACS-sorted CD8+CD4-CCR7+CD45RA+ naive T cells. The clonotype comes from a human donor in good health. Some libraries in this study had Jurkat cell RNA spiked in.

CDR3 in DNA: TGCGCCAGCAGCCCCGGGATATCTTCTACAGATACGCAGTATTTT. Amino acids: CASSPGISSTDTQYF. V and J are TRBV5-1 and TRBJ2-3; maybe TRBD2 (5 bases). The CDR3 covers 15 residues. Germline V gene lookup returns CDR1 SGHRS and CDR2 YFSETQ. V lost 4 bases, J lost 3 bases, and 15 bases lay in between.